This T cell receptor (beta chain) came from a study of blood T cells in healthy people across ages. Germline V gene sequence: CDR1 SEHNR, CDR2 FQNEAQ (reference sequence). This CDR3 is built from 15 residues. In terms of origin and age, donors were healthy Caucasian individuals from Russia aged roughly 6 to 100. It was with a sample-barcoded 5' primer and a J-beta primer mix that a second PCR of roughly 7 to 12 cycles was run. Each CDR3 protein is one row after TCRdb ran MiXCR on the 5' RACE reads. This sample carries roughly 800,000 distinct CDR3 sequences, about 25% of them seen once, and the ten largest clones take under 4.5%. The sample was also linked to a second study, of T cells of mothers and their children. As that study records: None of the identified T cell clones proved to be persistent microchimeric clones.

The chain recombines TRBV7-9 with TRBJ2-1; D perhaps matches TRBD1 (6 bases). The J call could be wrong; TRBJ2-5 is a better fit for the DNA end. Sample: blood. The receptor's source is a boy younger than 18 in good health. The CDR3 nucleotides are TGTGCCAGCAGCTTAGCCGGGACATGGTTGGAGACCCAGTACTTC. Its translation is CASSLAGTWLETQYF.